These T cell receptor beta chains were read from a single sample in a study of T cell responses to AZD1222 COVID-19 vaccine. TCRdb keeps only in-frame clones here, not all; method: immunoSEQ multiplex PCR. Of 160,000 or so clones detected, around 90% appear once; the ten largest clones hold more than 3.5%. The source was peripheral blood, collected 28 days after the second dose of the MenACWY control vaccine. These receptors all come from an adult who received the MenACWY meningococcal vaccine as a control. Both conserved end residues are part of each CDR3.

>TRBV30|TRBJ1-2
CAWRLRGSSANYGYTF
>TRBV10-1|TRBJ2-1
CASSEMQGAFDEQFF
>TRBV18|TRBJ1-1
CASSNLQGPTEAFF
>TRBV27|TRBJ2-5
CASSFPTSGRGETQYF
>TRBV7-2|TRBJ2-2
CASSVQGDGELFF
>TRBV28|TRBJ2-2
CASSRPLTGELFF
>TRBV27|TRBJ1-4
CASTGTGEKLFF
>TRBV14|TRBJ2-7
CASSPDLLADSYEQYF
>TRBV18|TRBJ2-7
CASSSSSSGEQYF
>TRBV6-2/TRBV6-3|TRBJ1-1
CASSYVTGVTEAFF
>TRBV2|TRBJ1-4
CASQRVNGEKLFF
>TRBV27|TRBJ2-7
CASSPGLAVYEQYF
>TRBV10-2|TRBJ1-6
CAARDSNSPLHF
>TRBV27|TRBJ2-3
CASKGLGSGRGEGTDTQYF
>TRBV14|TRBJ2-1
CASSQDQVFNEQFF
>TRBV10-3|TRBJ1-2
CAISDPTGSHYGYTF
>TRBV30|TRBJ1-3
CAWTTQGDSGNTIYF
>TRBV2|TRBJ1-5
CASSLEGLGNQPQHF
>TRBV19|TRBJ2-1
CASSTTSPAEGQFF
>TRBV24-1|TRBJ1-2
CATSDAGDFNYGYTF
>TRBV18|TRBJ2-7
CASSPGTSGSYEQYF
>TRBV11-2|TRBJ2-3
CASSREADTQYF
>TRBV10-1|TRBJ1-1
CASTAGENTEAFF
>TRBV28|TRBJ1-4
CASLGQGRDNEKLFF
>TRBV28|TRBJ1-1
CASSLLDTEAFF
>TRBV7-2|TRBJ2-7
CASSLQGGNDYEQYF
>TRBV4-3|TRBJ2-1
CASSQGAGSYNEQFF